This T cell receptor (beta chain) was documented in a study of T cell changes during pregnancy in multiple sclerosis. V lost 3 bases, J lost 1 base, and 4 bases lay in between. Germline V CDR1 and CDR2: SGHAT, FQNNGV. The CDR3 totals 13 residues. This clone showed up just once. The assay was immunoSEQ multiplex PCR, and TCRdb's table has in-frame clones only and misses some. Of 85,000 to 110,000 clones listed, approximately 90% are singletons. V usage is TRBV11-2 and J usage is TRBJ1-3; D gene ambiguous. The sequence was collected from a female donor with multiple sclerosis, enrolled in a pregnancy study. This sample comprised peripheral blood, obtained after pregnancy. The chain's CDR3 is CASSFESGNTIYF. CDR3 in DNA: TGTGCCAGCAGCTTTGAGTCTGGAAACACCATATATTTT. The whole variable domain, remainder taken from reference TRBV11-2 and TRBJ1-3, is EAGVAQSPRYKIIEKRQSVAFWCNPISGHATLYWYQQILGQGPKLLIQFQNNGVVDDSQLPKDRFSAERLKGVDSTLKIQPAKLEDSAVYLCASSFESGNTIYFGEGSWLTVV.